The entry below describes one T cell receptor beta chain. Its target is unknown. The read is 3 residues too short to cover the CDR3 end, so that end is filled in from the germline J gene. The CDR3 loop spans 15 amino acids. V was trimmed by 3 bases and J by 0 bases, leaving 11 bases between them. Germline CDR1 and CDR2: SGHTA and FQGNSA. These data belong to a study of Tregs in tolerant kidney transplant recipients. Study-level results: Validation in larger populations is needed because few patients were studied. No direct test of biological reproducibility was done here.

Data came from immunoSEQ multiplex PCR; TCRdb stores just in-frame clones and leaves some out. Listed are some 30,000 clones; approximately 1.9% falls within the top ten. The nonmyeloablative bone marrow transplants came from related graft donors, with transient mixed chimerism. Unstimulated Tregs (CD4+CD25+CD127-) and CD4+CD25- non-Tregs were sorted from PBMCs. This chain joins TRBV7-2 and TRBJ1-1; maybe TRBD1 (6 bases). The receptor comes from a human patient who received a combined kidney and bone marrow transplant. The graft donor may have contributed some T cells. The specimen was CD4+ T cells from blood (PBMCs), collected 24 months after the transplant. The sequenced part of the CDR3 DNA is TGTGCCAGCAGCTTCAGGAGACAGGTGAACACTGAA. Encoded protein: CASSFRRQVNTE. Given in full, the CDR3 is CASSFRRQVNTEAFF.